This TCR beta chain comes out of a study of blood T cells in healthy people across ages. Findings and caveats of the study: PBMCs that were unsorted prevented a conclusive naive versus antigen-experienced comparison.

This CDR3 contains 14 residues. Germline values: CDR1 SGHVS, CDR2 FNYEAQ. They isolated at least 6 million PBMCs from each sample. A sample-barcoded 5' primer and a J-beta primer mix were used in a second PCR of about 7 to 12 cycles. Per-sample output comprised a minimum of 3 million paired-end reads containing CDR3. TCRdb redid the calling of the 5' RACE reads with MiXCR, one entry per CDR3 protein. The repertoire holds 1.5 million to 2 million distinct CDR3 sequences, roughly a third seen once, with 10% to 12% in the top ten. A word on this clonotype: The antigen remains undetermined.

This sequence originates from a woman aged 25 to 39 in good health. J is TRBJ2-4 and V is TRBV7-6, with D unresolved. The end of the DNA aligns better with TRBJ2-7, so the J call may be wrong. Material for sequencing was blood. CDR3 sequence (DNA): TGTGCCAGCAGCTTAGATGGCAGGCGATACGAGCAGTACTTC. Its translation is CASSLDGRRYEQYF.